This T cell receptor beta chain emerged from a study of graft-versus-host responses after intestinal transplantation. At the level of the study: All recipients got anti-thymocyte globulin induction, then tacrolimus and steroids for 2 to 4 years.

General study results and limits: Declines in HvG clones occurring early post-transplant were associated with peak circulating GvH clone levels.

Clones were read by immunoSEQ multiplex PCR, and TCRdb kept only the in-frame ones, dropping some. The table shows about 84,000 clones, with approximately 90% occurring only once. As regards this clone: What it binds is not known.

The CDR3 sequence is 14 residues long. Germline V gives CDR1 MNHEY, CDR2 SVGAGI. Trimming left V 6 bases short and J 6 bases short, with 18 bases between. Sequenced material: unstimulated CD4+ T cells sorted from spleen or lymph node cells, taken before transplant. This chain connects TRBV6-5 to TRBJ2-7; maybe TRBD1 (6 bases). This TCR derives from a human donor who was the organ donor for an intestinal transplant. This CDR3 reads CASSRPGVPGEQYF. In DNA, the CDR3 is TGTGCCAGCAGCAGACCAGGGGTTCCAGGCGAGCAGTACTTC.